One and the same sample provided the 28 T cell receptor beta chains below, sequenced in a study of human T cells and chemical hapten exposure. MiXCR, run by TCRdb on the RACE reads, gives a single entry per CDR3 protein. The sample lists tens of thousands of distinct CDR3 sequences; about a tenth were seen once. Time point defined: pre-sensitization, week 0. Documented treatment: therapeutic diphenylcyclopropenone sensitization with weekly scalp DPC. Extraction yielded total RNA from whole blood (unfractionated). Here the sequenced sample was whole blood, taken in connection with sensitization to the hapten diphenylcyclopropenone (DPC). These TCRs come from a man between 45 and 60 years old with alopecia areata. Some clones in this sample may be carry-over from other donors' samples.

This clonotype was detected ten times or more. J is TRBJ2-1 and V is TRBV30, with D uncertain. The CDR3 is made up of 16 amino acids. Germline CDR1 GTSNPN, CDR2 SVGIG (reference sequence). Trimming pared 2 bases from V and 0 bases from J, leaving 14 bases between. This CDR3 is CAWSRRTAGSYNEQFF. The CDR3 DNA reads as TGTGCCTGGAGTCGTCGGACGGCCGGCTCCTACAATGAGCAGTTCTTC.

There are many counts of this clonotype. J is TRBJ2-7 and V is TRBV18; D ambiguous. Germline-derived CDR1 and CDR2 are KGHSH and LQKENI. The V end was cut by 3 bases, the J end by 0 bases, with 6 bases between. The CDR3 has 13 amino acids. The DNA for the CDR3 is TGTGCCAGCTCACCTCGAAGCTCCTACGAGCAGTACTTC. Translated: CASSPRSSYEQYF. The entire variable domain, with the rest obtained from reference TRBV18 and TRBJ2-7, is as follows: NAGVMQNPRHLVRRRGQEARLRCSPMKGHSHVYWYRQLPEEGLKFMVYLQKENIIDESGMPKERFSAEFPKEGPSILRIQQVVRGDSAAYFCASSPRSSYEQYFGPGTRLTVT.

This clonotype was recorded at least ten times. CDR3 DNA sequence: TGTGCCAGCAGTTTAACTAGCGGGAGAGGCACCGGGGAGCTGTTTTTT. Translated: CASSLTSGRGTGELFF. The V and J genes are TRBV7-2 and TRBJ2-2; the match to TRBD2 covers 11 bases. The CDR3 runs to 16 residues. The junction had 7 bases not matched to a gene; V was cut back by 6 bases and J by 4 bases. The germline V gene encodes CDR1 SGHTA and CDR2 FQGNSA.

This clonotype has ten or more counts. The V and J genes are TRBV20-1 and TRBJ1-1; D possibly corresponds to TRBD1 (6 bases). The CDR3 has 14 residues. Per the germline V gene, CDR1 is DFQATT and CDR2 is SNEGSKA (reference sequence). The V gene lost 6 bases and the J gene lost 4 bases, with 18 bases spanning the gap. The CDR3 DNA reads as TGCAGTGCCCACATGGGGGGGCCGAGCACTGAAGCTTTCTTT. Amino acid sequence: CSAHMGGPSTEAFF.

This clonotype came up many times. V gene TRBV24-1 combines with J gene TRBJ2-1; 8 bases line up with TRBD2. The CDR3 loop spans 12 amino acids. Germline V gives CDR1 KGHDR, CDR2 SFDVKD. J was trimmed by 14 bases and V by 1 base; bases with no gene match: 3. The CDR3 region is CATSDFERGKFF. CDR3 coding DNA: TGTGCCACCAGTGATTTTGAGCGGGGGAAGTTCTTC.

This clonotype was counted between two and nine times. The gene calls are TRBV7-2 and TRBJ2-5; either TRBD1 or TRBD2 may supply D (5 bases each). This CDR3 is built from 14 residues. V was pared by 5 bases and J by 1 base, with 11 bases between. CDR1 SGHTA and CDR2 FQGNSA come from the germline V gene. The CDR3 is CASSPGRGQETQYF. The DNA for the CDR3 is TGTGCCAGCAGCCCGGGGCGAGGCCAAGAGACCCAGTACTTC. Drawing the rest from reference TRBV7-2 and TRBJ2-5, the complete variable domain is GAGVSQSPSNKVTEKGKDVELRCDPISGHTALYWYRQSLGQGLEFLIYFQGNSAPDKSGLPSDRFSAERTGGSVSTLTIQRTQQEDSAVYLCASSPGRGQETQYFGPGTRLLVL.

This clonotype appeared many times. The chain is built from TRBV5-1 and TRBJ2-5; 8 bases fit TRBD2. V dropped 0 bases and J dropped 1; count of bases not matched to a gene: 5. The CDR3 covers 16 residues. Germline-derived CDR1 and CDR2 are SGHRS and YFSETQ. The CDR3: CASSLETSELQETQYF. For the CDR3, the DNA is TGCGCCAGCAGCTTGGAGACTAGCGAACTCCAAGAGACCCAGTACTTC.

At least ten counts were recorded for this clonotype. The chain employs TRBV10-2 and TRBJ2-3; D is unclear. V lost 2 bases to trimming and J lost 6 bases, with 9 bases between them. The germline V gene encodes CDR1 WSHSY and CDR2 SAAADI. This CDR3 region has 13 residues. The CDR3 loop is CASSEGPEDTQYF. CDR3 bases: TGCGCCAGCAGTGAGGGACCCGAGGATACGCAGTATTTT.

This clonotype came up many times. This chain joins TRBV12-3 or TRBV12-4 and TRBJ2-1; D remains unclear. Trimming removed 1 base at V and 4 bases at J, with 5 bases between. The CDR3 consists of 13 residues. This CDR3 is CASSLGQYNEQFF. CDR3 nucleotides: TGTGCCAGCAGTTTAGGCCAATACAATGAGCAGTTCTTC.

J is TRBJ1-1 and V is TRBV12-3 or TRBV12-4; D gene uncertain. This CDR3 is 14 amino acids long. V lost 6 bases and J lost 0, with 11 bases in between. The CDR3 DNA reads as TGTGCCAGCAGCCCGGCGTTCATGAACACTGAAGCTTTCTTT. Its translation: CASSPAFMNTEAFF.

This clonotype occurred many times. J is TRBJ2-3 and V is TRBV7-7; the D is unclear. Deletions cut 1 base from V and 1 base from J, with 6 bases between. The CDR3 spans 14 residues. Germline V gives CDR1 SSHAT, CDR2 FNYEAQ (reference sequence). CDR3 protein: CASSLGVGTDTQYF. CDR3 DNA: TGTGCCAGCAGCTTAGGAGTCGGCACAGATACGCAGTATTTT.

This clonotype was found many times. V usage is TRBV24-1 and J usage is TRBJ2-1; D perhaps matches TRBD1 (6 bases). The V gene lost 6 bases and the J gene lost 12 bases, with 11 bases spanning the gap. The length of the CDR3 is 11 residues. The V gene's germline CDR1 is KGHDR and CDR2 SFDVKD. The CDR3 DNA reads TGTGCCACCAGTAAACAGGGAGCGCAGTTCTTC. Protein sequence: CATSKQGAQFF.

This clonotype turned up a few times. The chain links TRBV5-5 to TRBJ2-3; no clear D gene. V shed 1 base and J shed 2 bases, with 11 bases lying between them. Germline V CDR1 and CDR2: SGHKS, YYEKEE (reference sequence). The CDR3 consists of 15 residues. The CDR3 is CASSLLSLSTDTQYF. As DNA, the CDR3 is TGTGCCAGCAGCTTGCTTTCCCTATCCACAGATACGCAGTATTTT.

A few counts support this clonotype. V and J are TRBV6-5 and TRBJ2-5; 7 nucleotides agree with TRBD1. The CDR3 loop spans 15 amino acids. Germline loops: CDR1 MNHEY, CDR2 SVGAGI. Losses at the gene ends were 0 bases for V and 5 bases for J; bases not matched to a gene: 6. This CDR3 is CASSYSTGETETQYF. The CDR3 bases are TGTGCCAGCAGTTACTCTACAGGGGAGACTGAGACCCAGTACTTC.

This clonotype appeared many times. The chain links TRBV29-1 to TRBJ2-3, with D perhaps being TRBD1 or TRBD2 (6 bases each). Germline V gene lookup returns CDR1 SQVTM and CDR2 ANQGSEA. The V end was cut by 7 bases, the J end by 4 bases, with 15 bases between. The length of the CDR3 is 13 residues. The CDR3 DNA sequence: TGCAGCGGGGGGCGAGGGGAGGCAGATACGCAGTATTTT. It codes for CSGGRGEADTQYF.

This clonotype was recorded at least ten times. This chain joins TRBV6-5 and TRBJ2-7; 9 bases map to TRBD2. The germline V gene encodes CDR1 MNHEY and CDR2 SVGAGI. Unmatched junction bases numbered 12, after V lost 6 bases and J lost 6 bases. This CDR3 is built from 15 residues. The CDR3 protein is CASRAPGGRAFEQYF. Written as DNA, the CDR3 is TGTGCCAGCAGGGCCCCAGGCGGGAGGGCCTTCGAGCAGTACTTC.

This clonotype was picked up a small number of times. V gene TRBV20-1 combines with J gene TRBJ1-2, with 8 bases that match TRBD1. This CDR3 comprises 14 residues. Germline V gene data show CDR1 as DFQATT and CDR2 as SNEGSKA (reference sequence). Germline trimming cut 2 bases from V and 2 bases from J; bases unmatched to any gene: 4. The CDR3 nucleotides are TGCAGTGCTAGACTGGGGACAGGCAACTATGGCTACACCTTC. Its translation is CSARLGTGNYGYTF.

Many counts were recorded for this clonotype. V gene TRBV5-1 combines with J gene TRBJ2-2; 8 positions agree with TRBD2. CDR3 size: 17 residues. The ends lost 7 bases at V and 0 bases at J; junction bases unmatched: 11. From germline, CDR1 is SGHRS and CDR2 YFSETQ. CDR3 sequence reads: CASQTWSGSANTGELFF. The DNA of the CDR3 is TGCGCCAGCCAAACGTGGAGCGGGAGCGCGAACACCGGGGAGCTGTTTTTT.

This clonotype was seen just once. This clone may be a read error of a much larger clone one base away. The rearrangement uses TRBV5-5 and TRBJ1-6, with D uncertain. CDR3 length: 13 amino acids. Trimming took 5 bases from V and 11 from J, leaving 14 bases between them. Germline V lookup: CDR1 SGHKS, CDR2 YYEKEE (reference sequence). The CDR3 DNA reads as TGTGCCAGCAGGTTCGCCGGGAATCCACCCCTCCACTTT. This sequence encodes CASRFAGNPPLHF.

There are a few counts of this clonotype. V is TRBV11-1 and J is TRBJ2-7; unclear D gene. This CDR3 has 14 amino acids. CDR1 SGHAT and CDR2 FQDESV come from the germline V gene (reference sequence). V was clipped by 0 bases and J by 2 bases, with 8 bases between them. CDR3 sequence: CASSLAAGAYEQYF. In DNA form, the CDR3 reads TGTGCCAGCAGCTTAGCTGCCGGAGCCTACGAGCAGTACTTC.

This clonotype was recorded at least ten times. This chain links TRBV20-1 with TRBJ2-2; weak D call: TRBD1 (5 bases). The germline CDR1 and CDR2 sequences are DFQATT and SNEGSKA (reference sequence). The ends were cut back, 1 base at V and 3 bases at J, with 12 bases in the middle. The CDR3 runs to 15 residues. CDR3 loop: CSARARQRYTGELFF. The CDR3 nucleotides are TGCAGTGCTAGAGCCAGACAGCGCTACACCGGGGAGCTGTTTTTT.

The rearrangement uses TRBV24-1 and TRBJ2-3; TRBD2 aligns across 14 bases. With 3 bases clipped from V and 2 bases from J, the junction kept 3 bases outside the gene matches. Germline CDR1 KGHDR, CDR2 SFDVKD. The CDR3 totals 17 residues. The DNA for the CDR3 is TGTGCCACCAGTGATACGACTAGCGGGAGGGTCACAGATACGCAGTATTTT. Protein: CATSDTTSGRVTDTQYF.

There are a few counts of this clonotype. The rearrangement joins TRBV7-2 to TRBJ2-7; 10 positions agree with TRBD1. The CDR3 sequence is 14 residues long. Germline CDR1 and CDR2: SGHTA and FQGNSA. The trim removed 4 bases at V and 4 bases at J, leaving 4 bases unmatched. The CDR3 sequence is CASSSPGQGYEQYF. The CDR3 bases are TGTGCCAGCAGCTCCCCGGGACAGGGGTACGAGCAGTACTTC.

This clonotype was detected ten times or more. DNA for the CDR3: TGTGCCAGCAGTTTTCTTTCAGGGGCCAGTACAGATACGCAGTATTTT. Its protein product is CASSFLSGASTDTQYF. The chain joins TRBV28 to TRBJ2-3, with D tentatively TRBD1 (6 bases). Trimming cost V 3 bases and J 3 bases, with 16 bases left between them. Per germline, CDR1 MDHEN and CDR2 SYDVKM. The CDR3 length is 16 residues.

Ten or more counts support this clonotype. This sequence joins TRBV30 and TRBJ2-1; 8 nucleotides align to TRBD2. Losses at the gene ends were 5 bases for V and 9 bases for J; bases not matched to a gene: 6. The CDR3 spans 12 residues. From germline, CDR1 is GTSNPN and CDR2 SVGIG (reference sequence). CDR3 DNA sequence: TGTGCCTGGCGGGGACTAGTCAGTGAGCAGTTCTTC. It encodes CAWRGLVSEQFF.

The genes are TRBV25-1 and TRBJ2-2, with D perhaps TRBD2 (5 bases). Per germline, CDR1 MGHDK and CDR2 SYGVNS. The CDR3 consists of 15 residues. Deletions cut 4 bases from V and 0 bases from J, with 9 bases between. The CDR3 DNA reads TGTGCCAGCAGTGCGGGGTTCCCGAACACCGGGGAGCTGTTTTTT. It specifies CASSAGFPNTGELFF.

This clonotype is a singleton in its sample. V is TRBV28 and J is TRBJ2-1; 7 bases line up with TRBD2. This CDR3 has 16 amino acids. Germline values: CDR1 MDHEN, CDR2 SYDVKM. V gave up 4 bases and J gave up 4 bases; unmatched junction bases: 10. In nucleotides, the CDR3 is TGTGCCAGCAGTTCCTCCCAGGCGGGAGCGTACAATGAGCAGTTCTTC. Amino acids: CASSSSQAGAYNEQFF.

This clonotype was detected many times. CDR3 protein: CAWASGLAGGADTQYF. For the CDR3, the DNA is TGTGCCTGGGCCTCGGGGCTAGCGGGAGGAGCAGATACGCAGTATTTT. The chain recombines TRBV30 with TRBJ2-3; 11 bases map to TRBD2. The CDR3 is 16 amino acids. The germline CDR1 and CDR2 sequences are GTSNPN and SVGIG (reference sequence). The junction had 11 bases not matched to a gene; V was cut back by 5 bases and J by 4 bases.